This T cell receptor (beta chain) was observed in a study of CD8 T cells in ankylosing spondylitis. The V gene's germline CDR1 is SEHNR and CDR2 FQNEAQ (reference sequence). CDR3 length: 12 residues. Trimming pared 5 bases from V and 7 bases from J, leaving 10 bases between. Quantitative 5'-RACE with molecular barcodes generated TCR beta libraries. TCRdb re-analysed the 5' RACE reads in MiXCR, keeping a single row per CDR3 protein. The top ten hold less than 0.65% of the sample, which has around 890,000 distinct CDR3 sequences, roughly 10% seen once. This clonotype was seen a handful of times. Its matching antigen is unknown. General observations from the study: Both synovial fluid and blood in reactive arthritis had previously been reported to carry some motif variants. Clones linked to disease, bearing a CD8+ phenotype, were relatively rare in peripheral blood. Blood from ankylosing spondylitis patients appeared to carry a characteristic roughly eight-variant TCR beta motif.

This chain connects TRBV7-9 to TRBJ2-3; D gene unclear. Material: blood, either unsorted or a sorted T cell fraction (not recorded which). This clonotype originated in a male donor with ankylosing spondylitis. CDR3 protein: CASSRVANTQYF. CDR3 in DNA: TGTGCCAGCAGCCGGGTAGCAAATACGCAGTATTTT.